One and the same sample provided the 16 T cell receptor beta chains below, sequenced in a study of radiotherapy plus CTLA-4 blockade in lung cancer. Sequencing used immunoSEQ multiplex PCR; TCRdb keeps in-frame clones, though not all of them. This sample has tens of thousands of clones, with around 75% found just once. This specimen was peripheral blood, taken from a patient treated with radiotherapy plus ipilimumab. The source is a human donor with non-small cell lung cancer who had a complete response to radiotherapy plus ipilimumab.

The chain couples TRBV6-6 to TRBJ2-1, with 10 bases lining up with TRBD2. V lost 6 bases, J lost 4 bases, and 9 bases stayed unmatched. Germline lookup yields CDR1 MNHNY and CDR2 SVGAGI (reference sequence). CDR3 length: 16 residues. The CDR3 coding sequence is TGTGCCAGCAGGGAGCCGGGACTAGCGTTTTACAATGAGCAGTTCTTC. Residues: CASREPGLAFYNEQFF.

This clone was found once. The V call is TRBV2, the J call TRBJ2-5; TRBD1 might be the D (6 bases). From germline, CDR1 is SNHLY and CDR2 FYNNEI. The CDR3 extends over 16 amino acids. V was clipped by 5 bases and J by 2 bases, with 18 bases between them. The CDR3 region has the DNA TGTGCCAGCAGTTTCCCCGGGACAACCGTTCAAGAGACCCAGTACTTC. This gives the protein CASSFPGTTVQETQYF.

The chain links TRBV19 to TRBJ1-5; D is possibly TRBD1 (5 bases). Germline CDR1 and CDR2: LNHDA and SQIVND (reference sequence). Trimming left V 5 bases short and J 2 bases short, with 19 bases between. The CDR3 runs 17 residues. The CDR3 protein is CASSGYKGTLGNQPQHF. In nucleotides, the CDR3 is TGTGCCAGTAGTGGCTATAAAGGGACTCTAGGCAATCAGCCCCAGCATTTT.

CDR3 DNA sequence: TGTGCCAGCAGCTTCTCGGGGATTTCGTGGGGAAACACCATATATTTT. This sequence encodes CASSFSGISWGNTIYF. This chain connects TRBV7-8 to TRBJ1-3; no clear D gene. This CDR3 is 16 amino acids long. The V end was cut by 3 bases, the J end by 4 bases, with 16 bases between. Germline V lookup: CDR1 SGHVS, CDR2 FQNEAQ.

The gene calls are TRBV18 and TRBJ2-5; D gene uncertain. Germline-derived CDR1 and CDR2 are KGHSH and LQKENI. The CDR3 contains 14 residues. V was pared by 3 bases and J by 1 base, with 9 bases between. The CDR3: CASSPSPGQETQYF. In DNA form, the CDR3 reads TGTGCCAGCTCACCGAGTCCAGGCCAAGAGACCCAGTACTTC. The full variable domain, its missing parts supplied by reference TRBV18 and TRBJ2-5, is NAGVMQNPRHLVRRRGQEARLRCSPMKGHSHVYWYRQLPEEGLKFMVYLQKENIIDESGMPKERFSAEFPKEGPSILRIQQVVRGDSAAYFCASSPSPGQETQYFGPGTRLLVL.

This chain uses TRBV11-2 with TRBJ2-7; D gene unclear. V was pared by 4 bases and J by 4 bases, with 8 bases between. This CDR3 has 12 residues. Germline V gene data show CDR1 as SGHAT and CDR2 as FQNNGV. CDR3: CASSSLGYEQYV. Here the CDR3 DNA reads TGTGCCAGCAGCTCGCTAGGATACGAGCAGTACGTC.

The rearrangement joins TRBV10-3 to TRBJ1-1; D possibly corresponds to TRBD1 (6 bases). Trimming removed 10 bases at V and 1 base at J, with 16 bases between. Germline V gives CDR1 ENHRY, CDR2 SYGVKD. This CDR3 is 14 amino acids long. The CDR3 is CATLNRAPNTEAFF. The CDR3 DNA reads TGTGCCACTTTAAACAGGGCTCCGAACACTGAAGCTTTCTTT.

The CDR3 reads CAWSVILGGASGNTIYF. CDR3 in DNA: TGTGCCTGGAGTGTTATCTTAGGGGGGGCCTCTGGAAACACCATATATTTT. The J gene is TRBJ1-3, the V gene TRBV30, with D possibly being TRBD1 (6 bases). The CDR3 has 17 residues. With 0 bases removed from V and 0 bases from J, the gap between germline ends came to 15 bases. The germline gives CDR1 GTSNPN, CDR2 SVGIG (reference sequence).

The rearrangement joins TRBV2 to TRBJ2-1; TRBD2 agrees at 11 bases. Trimming removed 4 bases from V and 4 bases from J; junction bases left unmatched: 0. Looked up from germline, CDR1 is SNHLY and CDR2 is FYNNEI. The CDR3 sequence is 14 residues long. The DNA of the CDR3 is TGTGCCAGCAGTGGGACTAGCGGGTACAATGAGCAGTTCTTC. Translated, it gives CASSGTSGYNEQFF.

This chain uses TRBV10-3 with TRBJ2-1; tentatively, D is TRBD2 (7 bases). The CDR3 consists of 15 residues. Trimming left V 3 bases short and J 7 bases short, with 16 bases between. The germline V gene has CDR1 ENHRY and CDR2 SYGVKD. CDR3 region: CAISDVGGQRNEQFF. CDR3 DNA: TGTGCCATCAGTGATGTCGGGGGGCAAAGGAATGAGCAGTTCTTC.

The V call is TRBV6-5, the J call TRBJ1-2; TRBD1 might be the D (5 bases). This CDR3 region has 14 residues. V was clipped by 2 bases and J by 4 bases, with 11 bases between them. Germline V gives CDR1 MNHEY, CDR2 SVGAGI. In DNA, the CDR3 is TGTGCCAGCAGTTACGCAGGACAAGGCTATGGCTACACCTTC. It codes for CASSYAGQGYGYTF.

V gene TRBV9 combines with J gene TRBJ2-2, with 14 bases matching TRBD2. Unmatched junction bases numbered 4, after V lost 4 bases and J lost 5 bases. Germline loops: CDR1 SGDLS, CDR2 YYNGEE. The CDR3 extends over 16 amino acids. The CDR3 sequence: CASSLGTSGRTGELFF. CDR3 DNA: TGTGCCAGCAGCCTCGGGACTAGCGGGAGAACCGGGGAGCTGTTTTTT.

The chain recombines TRBV18 with TRBJ2-1; 9 bases line up with TRBD2. This CDR3 is built from 15 residues. Losses at the gene ends were 0 bases for V and 11 bases for J; bases not matched to a gene: 8. Germline assignment: CDR1 KGHSH and CDR2 LQKENI. For the CDR3, the DNA is TGTGCCAGCTCACCACCCACGCGGGGGGGCGAAAAGCAGTTCTTC. It encodes CASSPPTRGGEKQFF.

CDR3 loop: CASTTDRSSYNEQFF. The CDR3 DNA reads TGTGCCAGTACCACGGACAGAAGCTCCTACAATGAGCAGTTCTTC. The rearrangement joins TRBV19 to TRBJ2-1; D is perhaps TRBD1 (6 bases). The CDR3 is 15 residues long. Germline V gives CDR1 LNHDA, CDR2 SQIVND (reference sequence). V lost 7 bases and J 0 bases, leaving 13 bases between the germline ends. The full variable domain, completed using reference TRBV19 and TRBJ2-1, is DGGITQSPKYLFRKEGQNVTLSCEQNLNHDAMYWYRQDPGQGLRLIYYSQIVNDFQKGDIAEGYSVSREKKESFPLTVTSAQKNPTAFYLCASTTDRSSYNEQFFGPGTRLTVL.

The gene calls are TRBV19 and TRBJ1-2; 7 bases fit TRBD1. V trimming: 5 bases; J trimming: 0 bases; junction bases outside the gene matches: 3. The CDR3 totals 14 residues. Looked up from germline, CDR1 is LNHDA and CDR2 is SQIVND (reference sequence). CDR3 sequence (DNA): TGTGCCAGTAGTGGGGACAGTACTAACTATGGCTACACCTTC. Translated, it gives CASSGDSTNYGYTF.

V is TRBV11-2 and J is TRBJ2-7; D may be TRBD1 (6 bases). CDR1 and CDR2 (germline): SGHAT, FQNNGV. Trimming removed 6 bases at V and 3 bases at J, with 9 bases between. This CDR3 is 12 amino acids long. CDR3 DNA: TGTGCCAGCAGGGACAGTTACTACGAGCAGTACTTC. Translating it yields CASRDSYYEQYF.